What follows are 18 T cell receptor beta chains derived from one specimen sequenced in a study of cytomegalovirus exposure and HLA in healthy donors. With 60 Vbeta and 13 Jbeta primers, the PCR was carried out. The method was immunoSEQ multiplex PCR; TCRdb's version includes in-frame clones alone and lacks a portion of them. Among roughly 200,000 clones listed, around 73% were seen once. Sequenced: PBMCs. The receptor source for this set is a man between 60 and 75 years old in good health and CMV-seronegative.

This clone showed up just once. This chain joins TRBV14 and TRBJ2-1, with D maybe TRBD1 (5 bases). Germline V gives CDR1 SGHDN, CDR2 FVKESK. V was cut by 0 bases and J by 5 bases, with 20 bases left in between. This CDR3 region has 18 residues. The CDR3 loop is CASSQDPTPGNRNNEQFF. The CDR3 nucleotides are TGTGCCAGCAGCCAAGATCCGACCCCAGGGAATCGGAACAATGAGCAGTTCTTC.

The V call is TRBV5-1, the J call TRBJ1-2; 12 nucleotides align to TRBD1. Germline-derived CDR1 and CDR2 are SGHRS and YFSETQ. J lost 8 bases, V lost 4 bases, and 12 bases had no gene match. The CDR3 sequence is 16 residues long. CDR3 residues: CASSPEGQGASGGYTF. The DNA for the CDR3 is TGCGCCAGCAGCCCCGAGGGACAGGGGGCATCAGGGGGCTACACCTTC. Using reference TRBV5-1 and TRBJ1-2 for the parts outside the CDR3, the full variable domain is KAGVTQTPRYLIKTRGQQVTLSCSPISGHRSVSWYQQTPGQGLQFLFEYFSETQRNKGNFPGRFSGRQFSNSRSEMNVSTLELGDSALYLCASSPEGQGASGGYTFGSGTRLTVV.

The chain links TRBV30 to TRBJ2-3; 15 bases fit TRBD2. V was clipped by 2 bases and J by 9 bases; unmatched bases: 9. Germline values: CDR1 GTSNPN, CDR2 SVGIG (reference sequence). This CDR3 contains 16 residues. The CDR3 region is CAWSLGLAGGLDTQYF. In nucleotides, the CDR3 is TGTGCCTGGAGTTTGGGACTAGCGGGAGGATTAGACACGCAGTATTTT.

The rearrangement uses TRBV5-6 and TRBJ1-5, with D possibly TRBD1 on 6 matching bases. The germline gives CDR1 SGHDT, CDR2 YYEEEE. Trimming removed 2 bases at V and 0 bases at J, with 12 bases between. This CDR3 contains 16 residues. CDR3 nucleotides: TGTGCCAGCAGCTTTAGAGGACAGATTAGCAATCAGCCCCAGCATTTT. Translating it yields CASSFRGQISNQPQHF.

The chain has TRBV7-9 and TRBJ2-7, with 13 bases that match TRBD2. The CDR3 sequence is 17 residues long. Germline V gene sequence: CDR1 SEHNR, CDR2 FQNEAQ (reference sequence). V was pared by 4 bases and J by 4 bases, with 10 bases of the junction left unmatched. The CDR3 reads CASSSIGGLAGEYEQYF. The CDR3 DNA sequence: TGTGCCAGCAGCTCAATAGGAGGACTAGCGGGAGAGTACGAGCAGTACTTC.

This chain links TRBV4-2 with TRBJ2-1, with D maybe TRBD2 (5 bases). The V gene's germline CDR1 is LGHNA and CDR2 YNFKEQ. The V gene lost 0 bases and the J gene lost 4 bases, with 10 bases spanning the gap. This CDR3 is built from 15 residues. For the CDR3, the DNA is TGTGCCAGCAGCCAAGAGGCCCGAGGGTACAATGAGCAGTTCTTC. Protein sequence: CASSQEARGYNEQFF.

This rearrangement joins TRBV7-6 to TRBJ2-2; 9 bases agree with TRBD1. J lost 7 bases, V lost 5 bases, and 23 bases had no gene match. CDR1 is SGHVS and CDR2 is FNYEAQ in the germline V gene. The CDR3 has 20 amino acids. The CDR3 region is CASSRPRFGQGKDRGGELFF. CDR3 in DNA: TGTGCCAGCAGCCGGCCACGATTCGGACAGGGGAAGGATCGGGGCGGGGAGCTGTTTTTT.

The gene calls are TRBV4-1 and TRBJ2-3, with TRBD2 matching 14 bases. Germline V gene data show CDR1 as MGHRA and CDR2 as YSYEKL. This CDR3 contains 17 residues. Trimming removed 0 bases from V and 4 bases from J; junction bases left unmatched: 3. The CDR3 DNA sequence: TGCGCCAGCAGCCAAGAAGGGACTAGCGGGAGATCAGATACGCAGTATTTT. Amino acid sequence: CASSQEGTSGRSDTQYF.

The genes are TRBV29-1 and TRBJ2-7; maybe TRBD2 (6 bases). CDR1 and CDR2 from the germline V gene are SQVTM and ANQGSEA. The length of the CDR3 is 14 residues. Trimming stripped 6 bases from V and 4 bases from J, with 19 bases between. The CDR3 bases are TGCAGCGTCCTAACTGGGGACTCCCGGTACGAGCAGTACTTC. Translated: CSVLTGDSRYEQYF.

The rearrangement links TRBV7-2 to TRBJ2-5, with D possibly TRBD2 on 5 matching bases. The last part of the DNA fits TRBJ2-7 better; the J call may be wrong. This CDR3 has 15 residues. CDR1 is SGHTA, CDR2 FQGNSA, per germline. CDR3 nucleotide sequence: TGTGCCAGCAGCTTAATAAGTACTAGCTCCTACGAGCAGTACTTC. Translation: CASSLISTSSYEQYF.

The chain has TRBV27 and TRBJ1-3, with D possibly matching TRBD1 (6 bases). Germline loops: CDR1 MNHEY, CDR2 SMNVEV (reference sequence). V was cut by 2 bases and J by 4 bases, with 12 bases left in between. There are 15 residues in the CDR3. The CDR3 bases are TGTGCCAGCAGTTTACAGGGGCCGGGAGGAAACACCATATATTTT. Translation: CASSLQGPGGNTIYF.

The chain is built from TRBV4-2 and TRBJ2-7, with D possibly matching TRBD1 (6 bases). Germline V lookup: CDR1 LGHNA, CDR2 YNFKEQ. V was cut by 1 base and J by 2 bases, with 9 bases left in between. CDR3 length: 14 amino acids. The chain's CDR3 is CASSQGGQTYEQYF. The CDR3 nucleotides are TGTGCCAGCAGCCAAGGAGGACAGACCTACGAGCAGTACTTC.

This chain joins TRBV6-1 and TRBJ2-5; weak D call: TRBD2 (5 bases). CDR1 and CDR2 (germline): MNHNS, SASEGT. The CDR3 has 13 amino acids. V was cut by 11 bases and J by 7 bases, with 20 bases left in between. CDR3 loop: CAGGIAIGGTQYF. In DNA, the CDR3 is TGTGCCGGCGGAATTGCAATCGGAGGGACCCAGTACTTC.

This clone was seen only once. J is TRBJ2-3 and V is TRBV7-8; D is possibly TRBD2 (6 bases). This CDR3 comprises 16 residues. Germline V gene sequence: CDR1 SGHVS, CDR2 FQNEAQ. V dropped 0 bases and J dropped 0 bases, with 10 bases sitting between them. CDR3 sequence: CASSLASGLSTDTQYF. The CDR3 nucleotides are TGTGCCAGCAGCTTAGCTAGCGGTTTAAGCACAGATACGCAGTATTTT.

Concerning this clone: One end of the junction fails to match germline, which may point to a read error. Here the CDR3 reads CSSSPPTGAFNEQFF. DNA for the CDR3: TGTTCCAGCAGCCCACCGACAGGGGCGTTCAATGAGCAGTTCTTC. The gene calls are TRBV7-9 and TRBJ2-1, with 8 bases aligning to TRBD1. Germline CDR1 and CDR2: SEHNR and FQNEAQ (reference sequence). The CDR3 runs to 15 residues.

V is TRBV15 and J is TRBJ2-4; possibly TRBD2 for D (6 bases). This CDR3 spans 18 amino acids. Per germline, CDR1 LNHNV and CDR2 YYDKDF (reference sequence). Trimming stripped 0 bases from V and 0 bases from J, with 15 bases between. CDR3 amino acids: CATSRDLGGSTAKNIQYF. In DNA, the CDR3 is TGTGCCACCAGCAGAGATCTGGGGGGAAGCACAGCCAAAAACATTCAGTACTTC.

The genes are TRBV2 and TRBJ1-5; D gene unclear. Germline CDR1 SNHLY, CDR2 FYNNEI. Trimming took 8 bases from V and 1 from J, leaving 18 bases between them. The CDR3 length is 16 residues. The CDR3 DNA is TGTGCCAGCTCCCGGGCGGGAGGGTCGAGCAATCAGCCCCAGCATTTT. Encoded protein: CASSRAGGSSNQPQHF.

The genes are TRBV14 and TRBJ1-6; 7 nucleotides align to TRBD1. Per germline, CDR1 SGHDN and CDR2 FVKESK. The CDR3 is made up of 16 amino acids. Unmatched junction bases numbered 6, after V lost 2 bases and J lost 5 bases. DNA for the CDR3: TGTGCCAGCAGCCAATTGAGGGGACAGAATAATTCACCCCTCCACTTT. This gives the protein CASSQLRGQNNSPLHF. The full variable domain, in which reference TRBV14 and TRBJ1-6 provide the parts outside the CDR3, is EAGVTQFPSHSVIEKGQTVTLRCDPISGHDNLYWYRRVMGKEIKFLLHFVKESKQDESGMPNNRFLAERTGGTYSTLKVQPAELEDSGVYFCASSQLRGQNNSPLHFGNGTRLTVT.